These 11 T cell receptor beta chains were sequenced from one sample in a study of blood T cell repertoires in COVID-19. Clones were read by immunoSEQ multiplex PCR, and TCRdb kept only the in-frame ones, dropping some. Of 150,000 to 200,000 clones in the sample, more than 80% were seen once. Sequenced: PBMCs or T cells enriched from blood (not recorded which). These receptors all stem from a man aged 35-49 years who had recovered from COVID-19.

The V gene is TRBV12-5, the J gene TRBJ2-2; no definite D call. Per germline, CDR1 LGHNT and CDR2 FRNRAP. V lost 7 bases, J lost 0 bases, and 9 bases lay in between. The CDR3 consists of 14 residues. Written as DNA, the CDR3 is TGTGCTAGTGCCGCGATAGCGAACACCGGGGAGCTGTTTTTT. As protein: CASAAIANTGELFF.

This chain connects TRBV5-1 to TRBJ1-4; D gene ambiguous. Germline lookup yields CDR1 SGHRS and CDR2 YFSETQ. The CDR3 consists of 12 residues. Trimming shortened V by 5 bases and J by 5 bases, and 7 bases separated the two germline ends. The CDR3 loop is CASRGDNEKLFF. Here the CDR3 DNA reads TGCGCCAGCAGGGGAGACAATGAAAAACTGTTTTTT.

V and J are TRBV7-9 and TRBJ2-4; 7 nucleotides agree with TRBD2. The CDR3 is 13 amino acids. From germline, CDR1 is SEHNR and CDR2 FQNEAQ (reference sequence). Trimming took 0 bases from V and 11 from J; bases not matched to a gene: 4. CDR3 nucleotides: TGTGCCAGCAGCTTAGCTGGGGGGGACGTTCAGTACTTC. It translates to CASSLAGGDVQYF.

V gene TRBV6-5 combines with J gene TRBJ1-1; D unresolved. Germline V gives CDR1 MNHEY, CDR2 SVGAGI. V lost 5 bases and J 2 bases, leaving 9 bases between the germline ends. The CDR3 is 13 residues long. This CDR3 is CASSPSLNTEAFF. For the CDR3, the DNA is TGTGCCAGCAGTCCCTCCCTAAACACTGAAGCTTTCTTT.

The CDR3 protein is CASSPRPRAMNTEAFF. The CDR3 DNA follows: TGTGCCAGCAGCCCGAGGCCCAGGGCCATGAACACTGAAGCTTTCTTT. V is TRBV2 and J is TRBJ1-1; a possible D gene is TRBD1 (5 bases). Germline lookup yields CDR1 SNHLY and CDR2 FYNNEI. This CDR3 has 16 residues. V lost 6 bases, J lost 0 bases, and 17 bases lay in between.

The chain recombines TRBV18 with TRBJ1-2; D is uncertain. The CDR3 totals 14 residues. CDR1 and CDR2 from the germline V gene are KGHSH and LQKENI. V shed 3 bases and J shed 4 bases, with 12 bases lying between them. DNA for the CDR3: TGTGCCAGCTCACCCGTCCCCCTGGCCTATGGCTACACCTTC. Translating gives CASSPVPLAYGYTF.

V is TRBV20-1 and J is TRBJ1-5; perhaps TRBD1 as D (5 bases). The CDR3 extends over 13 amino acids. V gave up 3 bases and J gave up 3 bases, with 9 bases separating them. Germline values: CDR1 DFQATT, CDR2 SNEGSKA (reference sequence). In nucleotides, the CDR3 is TGCAGTGCTAGTAAAGGGGTCAATCAGCCCCAGCATTTT. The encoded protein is CSASKGVNQPQHF.

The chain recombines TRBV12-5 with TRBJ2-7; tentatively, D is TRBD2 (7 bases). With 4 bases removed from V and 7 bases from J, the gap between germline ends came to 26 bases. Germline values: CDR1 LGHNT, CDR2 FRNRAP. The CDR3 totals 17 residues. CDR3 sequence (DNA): TGTGCTAGTGGTTCACCAATCCTAGGGGGGGTAGTACGGGAGCAGTACTTC. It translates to CASGSPILGGVVREQYF.

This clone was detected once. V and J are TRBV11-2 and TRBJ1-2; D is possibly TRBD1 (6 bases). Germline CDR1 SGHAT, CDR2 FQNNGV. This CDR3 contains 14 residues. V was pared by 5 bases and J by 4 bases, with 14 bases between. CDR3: CASSPGGAGYGYTF. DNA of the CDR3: TGTGCCAGCAGCCCGGGGGGGGCGGGCTATGGCTACACCTTC. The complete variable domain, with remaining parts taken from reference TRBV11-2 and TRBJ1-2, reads EAGVAQSPRYKIIEKRQSVAFWCNPISGHATLYWYQQILGQGPKLLIQFQNNGVVDDSQLPKDRFSAERLKGVDSTLKIQPAKLEDSAVYLCASSPGGAGYGYTFGSGTRLTVV.

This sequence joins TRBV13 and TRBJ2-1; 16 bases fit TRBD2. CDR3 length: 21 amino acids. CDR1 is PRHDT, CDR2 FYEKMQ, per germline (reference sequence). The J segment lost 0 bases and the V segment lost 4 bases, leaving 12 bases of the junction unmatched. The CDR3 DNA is TGTGCCAGCAGCTCCGGATCCAGGGGACTAGCGGGAGGGAGCTCCTACAATGAGCAGTTCTTC. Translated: CASSSGSRGLAGGSSYNEQFF.

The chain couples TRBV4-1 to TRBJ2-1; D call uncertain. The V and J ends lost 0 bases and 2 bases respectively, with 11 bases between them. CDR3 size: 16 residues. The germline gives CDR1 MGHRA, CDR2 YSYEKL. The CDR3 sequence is CASSQELAVTYNEQFF. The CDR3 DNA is TGCGCCAGCAGCCAAGAGTTAGCCGTGACCTACAATGAGCAGTTCTTC.